Ten or more counts support the clone carrying this TCR beta chain. Amplification targeted TCR beta CDR3 regions from RNA transcripts. First-round RT-PCR of the TCR CDR3 relied on the HTBI primer set. TCRdb reanalysed the multiplex PCR reads using MiXCR and keeps one entry per CDR3 protein. The data show about 200,000 distinct CDR3 sequences, with about a sixth seen just once and 53% held by the top ten. This sample was included in a study of T cells in Graves' hyperthyroidism and ophthalmopathy. The germline CDR1 and CDR2 sequences are SGHAT and FQNNGV. The CDR3 has 19 amino acids. V lost 4 bases and J lost 4; bases outside the gene matches: 15.

The sequence derives from a woman between 45 and 65 years old with Graves' hyperthyroidism. The sample consisted of blood. The chain carries TRBV11-2 and TRBJ2-2, with 10 positions matching TRBD2. The CDR3 coding sequence is TGTGCCAGCAGCTATCTAGTGGGGAGCGGGAGGGCCGCCACCGGGGAGCTGTTTTTT. Encoded protein: CASSYLVGSGRAATGELFF.